This T cell receptor (beta chain) was documented in a study of tumor-infiltrating lymphocytes in primary liver carcinoma. Study-wide background: Staged T1-T3 N0M0, the tumors had sizes that ranged from about 4 to 10 cm across. Sample counts of productive TCRbeta reads spanned roughly 3.65 to 8 million; these counts were similar across tissue types. Findings and caveats of the study: The difference in top-250-clone fraction between tumors and blood was significant, favoring tumors (p = 0.039).

Of note for this clonotype: Its antigen remains unidentified.

The length of the CDR3 is 15 residues. The source material, 20-30 mg of unsorted bulk tissue, was used to co-extract RNA and DNA. From approximately 0.5 ug of total RNA, TCR beta-specific cDNA was reverse-transcribed using a constant-region primer. Three rounds of nested multiplex PCR with slightly modified ARM-PCR produced TCR beta libraries. TRBV1-TRBV30 forward primers paired with a C-beta reverse primer were used in the first two PCR rounds, which ran approximately 10 cycles each. TCRdb reprocessed the multiplex PCR reads with MiXCR, giving one entry per CDR3 protein. This sample yields about 100,000 distinct CDR3 sequences, of which less than 70% are seen a single time; roughly 27% belongs to the top ten.

V usage is TRBV12-3 or TRBV12-4 and J usage is TRBJ1-1; 7 nucleotides match TRBD1. The sequence derives from a middle-aged man with primary liver carcinoma and hepatitis B virus infection. The sequencing sample was made of tumor-adjacent normal liver tissue. The CDR3 spells CISSHRGEGYTEAFF. CDR3 DNA: TGTATCAGCAGTCACAGGGGTGAGGGATACACTGAAGCTTTCTTT.